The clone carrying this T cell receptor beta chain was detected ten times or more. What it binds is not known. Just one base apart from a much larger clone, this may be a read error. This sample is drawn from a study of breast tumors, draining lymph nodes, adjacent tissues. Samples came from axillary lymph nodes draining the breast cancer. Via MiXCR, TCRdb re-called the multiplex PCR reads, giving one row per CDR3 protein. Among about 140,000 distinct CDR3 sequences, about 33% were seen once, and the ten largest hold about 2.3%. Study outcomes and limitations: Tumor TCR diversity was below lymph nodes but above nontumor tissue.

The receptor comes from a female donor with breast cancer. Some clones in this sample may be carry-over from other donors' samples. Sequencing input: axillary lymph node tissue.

CDR3 amino acids: CASSHTDRGPGELFF. CDR3 DNA sequence: TGTGCCAGCAGTCACACCGACAGGGGGCCTGGGGAGCTGTTTTTT. This chain links TRBV6-4 with TRBJ2-2; 10 nucleotides line up with TRBD1. Germline values: CDR1 MRHNA, CDR2 SNTAGT. The length of the CDR3 is 15 residues. The ends lost 5 bases at V and 8 bases at J; junction bases unmatched: 8.